A selection of T cell receptor beta chains follows, all from one sample in a study of blood T cells in healthy people across ages. MiXCR, applied by TCRdb to the 5' RACE reads, yields one record per CDR3 protein. The table has 2 million or so distinct CDR3 sequences, just under 50% seen once. The sample consisted of blood. These receptors were collected from a woman in her thirties or forties in good health. Both conserved end residues are part of each CDR3. The order of the fields is J gene, clone size, V gene, D gene, CDR3 DNA, CDR3 protein. D genes are given only for firm matches. Expanded clones get a size class; other rows say once, few or many, or leave the size out.

>TRBJ1-2|.|TRBV20-1|TRBD1
TGCGGTGCTAGAGATCAGGGGACTAGGGGGACAGGCGATGGCTACACCTTC
CGARDQGTRGTGDGYTF
>TRBJ2-5|.|TRBV28|TRBD2
TGTGCCAGCAGGCCGGCTTATCTTAGCGGGGAGGAGACCCAGTACTTC
CASRPAYLSGEETQYF
>TRBJ2-4|.|TRBV29-1|.
TGCAGCGTTGCTGCCGGACTAGCCAAAAACATTCAGTACTTC
CSVAAGLAKNIQYF
>TRBJ1-5|.|TRBV6-5|TRBD1
TGTGCCAGCAGTTTGACAGGGTCGCGCAGCGGCAATCAGCCCCAGCATTTT
CASSLTGSRSGNQPQHF
>TRBJ2-4|.|TRBV11-2|TRBD1
TGTGCCAGCAGCGTACAGGGGGCCGGCCCAGCACTAGCCAAAAACATTCAGTACTTC
CASSVQGAGPALAKNIQYF
>TRBJ2-5|.|TRBV15|.
TGTGCCACCAGCAGAGATCTAGGGGGGGGAGAGACCCAGTACTTC
CATSRDLGGGETQYF
>TRBJ1-5|.|TRBV28|.
TGTGCCAGCAGGAAGGGGTCGCCCCAGCATTTT
CASRKGSPQHF
>TRBJ2-3|few|TRBV7-2|TRBD2
TGTGCCAGCAGCGGGGGACTAGCGGCTAGCACAGGTACGCAGTATTTT
CASSGGLAASTGTQYF
>TRBJ1-5|.|TRBV4-2|TRBD1
TGTGCCAGCAGCCAAGATGTAGAAAGGCAGGGGGAGAGACAGCCCCAGCATTTT
CASSQDVERQGERQPQHF
>TRBJ2-5|few|TRBV5-1|TRBD1
TGCGCCAGCAGCCTGGACAGGGTTGCTGTCGGTCAAGAGACCCAGTACTTC
CASSLDRVAVGQETQYF
>TRBJ2-3|.|TRBV5-1|TRBD2
TGCGCCAGCAGCGGTAGCGGGGGGGCCGGTACGCAGTATTTT
CASSGSGGAGTQYF
>TRBJ2-1|.|TRBV9|.
TGTGCCAGCAGCCTAAATACCCTAGGCGCCTACAATGAGCAGTTCTTC
CASSLNTLGAYNEQFF
>TRBJ2-3|.|TRBV7-9|.
TGTGCCAGCAGCCGTCTCCCCCTAGACAGCACAGATACGCAGTATTTT
CASSRLPLDSTDTQYF
>TRBJ2-1|.|TRBV20-1|.
TGCAGTGCTAGAGATGGGGTGGCGGGGGAGCAGTTCTTC
CSARDGVAGEQFF
>TRBJ1-2|few|TRBV4-1|.
TGCGCCAGCAGCCAAATTCCCGGCGGCTATGGCTACACCTTC
CASSQIPGGYGYTF
>TRBJ2-1|few|TRBV7-2|.
TGTGCCAGCAGCTTACGTGGGTACTACAATGAGCAGTTCTTC
CASSLRGYYNEQFF
>TRBJ2-1|.|TRBV5-1|TRBD1
TGCGCCAGCAGCTTCTCCGGGACAGGTTTTAACGATGAGCAGTTCTTC
CASSFSGTGFNDEQFF
>TRBJ2-7|many|TRBV20-1|TRBD2
TGCAGTGCCAGGGGACTAGCGTCCTCCTACGAGCAGTACTTC
CSARGLASSYEQYF
>TRBJ2-7|.|TRBV15|.
TGTGCCACCAGCATGACACTAGCTGCTACCTACGAGCAGTACTTC
CATSMTLAATYEQYF
>TRBJ2-5|few|TRBV7-9|.
TGTGCCAGCAGCTTTATCGGGGCGGAGGAGACCCAGTACTTC
CASSFIGAEETQYF
>TRBJ2-5|.|TRBV12-3/TRBV12-4|.
TGTGCCAGCGCCCCCGAAGGGCCGATCCCTCAAGAGACCCAGTACTTC
CASAPEGPIPQETQYF
>TRBJ1-1|few|TRBV6-6|.
TGTGCCAGCAGTATAAAAATGAACACTGAAGCTTTCTTT
CASSIKMNTEAFF
>TRBJ2-1|.|TRBV4-3|TRBD2
TGCGCCAGCAGCCACCCCGCTAGCGGGGGCAATGAGCAGTTCTTC
CASSHPASGGNEQFF
>TRBJ2-1|.|TRBV28|TRBD2
TGTGCCAGCAGTTTAAGCGGACTAGCGGGGGGGCATGAGCAGTTCTTC
CASSLSGLAGGHEQFF
>TRBJ2-7|.|TRBV6-6|.
TGTGCCAGCAGTTACGACAGCAGTACCTACGAGCAGTACTTC
CASSYDSSTYEQYF
>TRBJ1-2|once|TRBV2|.
TGTGCCAGCAGTGAAGCGGACAAATACTATGGCTACACCTTC
CASSEADKYYGYTF
>TRBJ2-5|few|TRBV7-2|.
TGTGCCAGCAGCTCTGCCCTCCCGTCAGGGAAGACCCAGTACTTC
CASSSALPSGKTQYF
>TRBJ2-3|.|TRBV9|TRBD2
TGTGCCAGCAGCGTAACTCTCCTAGCGGGGTCAGATACGCAGTATTTT
CASSVTLLAGSDTQYF
>TRBJ2-1|.|TRBV20-1|TRBD2
TGCAGTGCTAGAGATTCGACTAGCGGGGAGCAGTTCTTC
CSARDSTSGEQFF
>TRBJ2-1|.|TRBV7-2|TRBD1
TGTGCCAGCAGCTTAGTGGGACAGGGGGCGCATGAGCAGTTCTTC
CASSLVGQGAHEQFF
>TRBJ1-4|.|TRBV12-3/TRBV12-4|.
TGTGCCAGCAAACCAAGCGGAGGGGGGTCGGATGAAAAACTGTTTTTT
CASKPSGGGSDEKLFF
>TRBJ1-2|once|TRBV2|.
TGTGCCAGCAGTGAGTCTGTATCCTATGGCTACACCTTC
CASSESVSYGYTF
>TRBJ2-5|few|TRBV6-2/TRBV6-3|.
TGTGCCAGCAGTCGCAGGACAGCCAACCGACAAGAGACCCAGTACTTC
CASSRRTANRQETQYF
>TRBJ2-7|.|TRBV6-1|TRBD2
TGTGCCAGCAGGGCCAATCCGGGGGGGGCCCAGTACTTC
CASRANPGGAQYF
>TRBJ2-3|.|TRBV7-2|TRBD1
TGTGCCAGCAGCCCCCGGACAGGGCAAGGCACAGATACGCAGTATTTT
CASSPRTGQGTDTQYF
>TRBJ2-7|.|TRBV7-2|.
TGTGCCAGCAGCGCATCAACCTCCGGGCAGTACTTC
CASSASTSGQYF
>TRBJ2-5|.|TRBV2|TRBD1
TGTGCCAGCAGCGGACAGGGCTTGACCCAGTACTTC
CASSGQGLTQYF
>TRBJ2-3|.|TRBV7-2|.
TGTGCCAGCAGCTTAGGGACGGGAATGGCGACGCAGTATTTT
CASSLGTGMATQYF
>TRBJ1-1|.|TRBV6-5|TRBD1
TGTGCCAGCAGGGGGACAGGGTATGGCACTGAAGCTTTCTTT
CASRGTGYGTEAFF